This TCR beta chain is drawn from a study of T cell responses to AZD1222 COVID-19 vaccine. Produced via immunoSEQ multiplex PCR; TCRdb's table is partial and in-frame only. The table includes around 110,000 clones, roughly 92% detected once. Study-wide points: Recipients of AZD1222 seropositive at baseline numbered only 6 or 7. Spike-specific TCR repertoires showed rising breadth and depth after two AZD1222 doses. Of spike-specific TCRs, nearly half reportedly target regions left unmutated in variants.

The CDR3 spans 11 residues. V dropped 7 bases and J dropped 1 base, with 3 bases sitting between them. Germline CDR1 reads MGHRA; CDR2 reads YSYEKL. With regard to this clone: Its antigen is unidentified.

This TCR was sampled from an adult who received the AZD1222 COVID-19 vaccine. The sample consisted of peripheral blood, taken 28 days after the second AZD1222 dose. This chain uses TRBV4-1 with TRBJ2-3; unclear D gene. The CDR3 bases are TGCGCCAGCACCCGCACAGATACGCAGTATTTT. Its translation: CASTRTDTQYF.